This TCR beta chain was captured in a study of T cell responses to AZD1222 COVID-19 vaccine. Study results and caveats: Reportedly, nearly half of unique spike TCRs recognized epitopes outside B.1.351/B.1.1.7 mutations.

On this clone itself: Its antigen is not identified.

Assay used: immunoSEQ multiplex PCR; TCRdb lists only in-frame clones, some missing. The sample holds 120,000 or so clones; 75% to 85% are singletons and the top ten take 27%. The germline V gene has CDR1 SGHTA and CDR2 FQGNSA. V was pared by 5 bases and J by 9 bases, with 8 bases between. The CDR3 loop spans 11 amino acids. Here the sequenced sample was peripheral blood, taken 28 days after the second AZD1222 dose. The TCR comes from an adult who received the AZD1222 COVID-19 vaccine. The chain recombines TRBV7-2 with TRBJ1-3, with unresolved D. The chain's CDR3 is CASSPRSTIYF. In nucleotides, the CDR3 is TGTGCCAGCAGCCCTCGGAGCACCATATATTTT.